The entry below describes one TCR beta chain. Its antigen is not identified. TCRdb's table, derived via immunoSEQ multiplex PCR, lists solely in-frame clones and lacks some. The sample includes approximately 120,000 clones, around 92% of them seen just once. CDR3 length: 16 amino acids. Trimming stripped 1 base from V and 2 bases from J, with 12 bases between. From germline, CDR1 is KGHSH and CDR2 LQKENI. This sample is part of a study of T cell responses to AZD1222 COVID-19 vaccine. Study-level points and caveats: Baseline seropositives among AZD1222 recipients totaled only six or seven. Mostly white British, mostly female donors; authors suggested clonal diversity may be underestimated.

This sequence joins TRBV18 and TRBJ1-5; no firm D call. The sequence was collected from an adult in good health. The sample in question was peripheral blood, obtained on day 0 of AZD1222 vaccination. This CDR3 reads CASSPRVAKGNQPQHF. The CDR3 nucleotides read TGTGCCAGCTCACCACGAGTGGCGAAAGGCAATCAGCCCCAGCATTTT.